This T cell receptor gamma chain was identified in a study of intestinal T cells in coeliac disease (dated by TCRdb to between 2020 and 2021). Context from the whole study: Coeliac patients were found to be much younger than controls, with mean ages of around 16.0 versus 57 years recorded in the TRG cohort. Duodenal biopsies from about eleven coeliac disease patients and about eleven non-coeliac controls were included in the TCR-delta (TRD) cohort. A second, larger TCR-gamma (TRG) cohort comprised duodenal biopsies from about 35 coeliac disease patients and 21 non-coeliac controls. The full study reports these points: Repeated CDR3 amino acid sequences could not be distinguished from PCR duplicates in the analysis. TRG clustering correctly classified most of the 54 biopsies (roughly 94%), with a reported leave-one-out accuracy of roughly 90%. A significant age difference was observed between coeliac and control groups, although significant classification was not yielded by an age-split analysis. In training, clustering based on TRD kmers put every one of the 22 biopsies in the right class, and the leave-one-out accuracy was reported as 91%. FFPE-derived DNA was found to be relatively degraded, and loss of a proportion of TCR sequences in each sample was likely caused by this degradation.

The CDR3 runs 14 amino acids, cysteine and phenylalanine included. Here the CDR3 DNA is all that survives: 42 bases in frame from base 1. The V end gives up 8 bases and the J end 1 base, leaving 5 bases in the junction not matched to a gene. Genomic DNA was extracted with the QIAamp DNA FFPE tissue kit from ten 5-um FFPE scrolls per case. To test whether coeliac disease could be classified from the TCR repertoire, the study used duodenal biopsies that were formalin-fixed paraffin-embedded, fully anonymised, and surplus to diagnostic needs. Taking its sample share into account, this clone is hyperexpanded (1% or more). This clone's antigen is unknown. No quality values exist for individual bases; no much larger clone is one base distant. The library was prepared using multiplex PCR. TCRdb shows the sequencer as Ion Torrent PGM. TRG repertoires were amplified from roughly 190 ng of biopsy DNA using the LymphoTrack kit, whose primers carry Illumina adapters. TRG amplicons were cleaned up with AMPure XP beads, measured on a 2100 Bioanalyzer, and combined in equimolar amounts. An Ion PGM instrument was used to sequence the TRG libraries. On the study's bioinformatics: FastX removed reads in which more than 10% of nucleotides fell below the per-patient third-quartile quality score. IMGT/HighV-QUEST was used to align reads in order to assign V, D and J genes, locate CDR3 regions and judge functionality. Sequences were converted to amino acids, and every sequence predicted to be non-functional was removed. CDR3s were split into kmers, with and without positional annotation; kmer frequencies underwent PCA, and samples were clustered using all 1023 combinations of PCs 1-10. Leave-one-out cross-validation was used to validate the classification, with parameters re-optimised on the remaining samples in each round. Shannon diversity was computed with the vegan R package from repeated random subsamples equal to the lowest read count. For TCRdb, the public reads were processed anew by CATT, and duplicate DNA sequences were folded into one row. The V and J calls and clone size are TCRdb's, not the authors'. Recorded for this sample are fewer than 650 gamma-chain clones; about 50% of them occurred a single time. The ten largest clones add up to 15% to 20% of the sample.

The sequenced sample consisted of a duodenal biopsy. The chain is made from TRGV10 and TRGJP1. TRGV10 is marked as an open reading frame, function uncertain. The TCR originated in a human donor with celiac disease. The CDR3 region: CAAWDSTTGWFKIF. The DNA reads TGTGCTGCGTGGGATTCTACCACTGGTTGGTTCAAGATATTT.